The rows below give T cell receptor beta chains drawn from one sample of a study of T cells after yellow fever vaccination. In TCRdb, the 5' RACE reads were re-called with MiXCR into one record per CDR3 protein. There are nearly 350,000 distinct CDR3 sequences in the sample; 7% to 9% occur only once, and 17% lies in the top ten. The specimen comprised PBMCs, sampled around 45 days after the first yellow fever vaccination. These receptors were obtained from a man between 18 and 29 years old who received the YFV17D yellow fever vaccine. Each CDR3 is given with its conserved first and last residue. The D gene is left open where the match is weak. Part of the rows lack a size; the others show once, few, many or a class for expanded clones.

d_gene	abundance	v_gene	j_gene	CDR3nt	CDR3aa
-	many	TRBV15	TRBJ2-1	TGTGCCACCAGCAGGACGGACTACCACAATGAGCAGTTCTTC	CATSRTDYHNEQFF
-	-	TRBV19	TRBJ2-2	TGTGCCAGTACCCAGGGGCCGACGAACACCGGGGAGCTGTTTTTT	CASTQGPTNTGELFF
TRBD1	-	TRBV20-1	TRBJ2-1	TGCAGTACCCTGGGACAGGGGTGGAATGAGCAGTTCTTC	CSTLGQGWNEQFF
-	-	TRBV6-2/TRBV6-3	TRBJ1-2	TGTGCCAGCAGTTATAAGAGGAGGGCTCTTCGGTATGGCTACACCTTC	CASSYKRRALRYGYTF
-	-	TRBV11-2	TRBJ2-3	TGTGCCAGCAGCTTAGTTCGCAATACGCAGTATTTT	CASSLVRNTQYF
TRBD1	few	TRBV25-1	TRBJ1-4	TGTGCCAGCAGTGAAGGGGGCAGGGGGGGGACTAATGAAAAACTGTTTTTT	CASSEGGRGGTNEKLFF
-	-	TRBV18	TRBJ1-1	TGTGCCAGCTCCCCAGTTGAGAACACTAGGAACACTGAAGCTTTCTTT	CASSPVENTRNTEAFF
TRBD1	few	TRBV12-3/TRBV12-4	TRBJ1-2	TGTGCCAGCAGCCGCCGGGACAGTGTTAACTATGGCTACACCTTC	CASSRRDSVNYGYTF
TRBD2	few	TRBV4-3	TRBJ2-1	TGCGCCAGCAGCCAAGCAGCGGGGGAATCCTACAATGAGCAGTTCTTC	CASSQAAGESYNEQFF
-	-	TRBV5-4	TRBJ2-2	TGTGCCAGCAGCTTGGAGACGGTCGGGGAGCTGTTTTTT	CASSLETVGELFF
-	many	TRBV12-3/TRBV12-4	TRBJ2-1	TGTGCCAGCAGTCCCGGGAGCTACAATGAGCAGTTCTTC	CASSPGSYNEQFF
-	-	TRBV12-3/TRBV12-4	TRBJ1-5	TGTGCCAGCAGTTTAGATACTTTTAAAGAGATCCTAAATCAGCCCCAGCATTTT	CASSLDTFKEILNQPQHF
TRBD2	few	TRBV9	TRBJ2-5	TGTGCCAGCAGCGTCCTTGTCGGGGGGAAAGAGACCCAGTACTTC	CASSVLVGGKETQYF
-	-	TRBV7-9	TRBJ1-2	TGTGCCAGCAGCTTAGCAGGGTTTTTTGGCTACACCTTC	CASSLAGFFGYTF
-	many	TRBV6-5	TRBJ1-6	TGTGCCAGCAGTTACTCGAAAGTTATTCTGGGAGGTTCACCCCTCCACTTT	CASSYSKVILGGSPLHF
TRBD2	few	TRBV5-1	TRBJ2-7	TGCGCCAGCAGCCCTTGGGGGGGCTACGAGCAGTACTTC	CASSPWGGYEQYF
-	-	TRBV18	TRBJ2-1	TGTGCCAGCTCACCGGCGAGAGGGAATGAGCAGTTCTTC	CASSPARGNEQFF
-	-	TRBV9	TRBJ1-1	TGTGCCAGCAGCCCGACAGACATGAACACTGAAGCTTTCTTT	CASSPTDMNTEAFF
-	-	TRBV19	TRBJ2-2	TGTGCCAGTAGTAACTACAACACCGGGGAGCTGTTTTTT	CASSNYNTGELFF
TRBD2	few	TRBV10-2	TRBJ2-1	TGCGCCAGCAGCCCAGTCGGGGGGGGTCGATACAATGAGCAGTTCTTC	CASSPVGGGRYNEQFF
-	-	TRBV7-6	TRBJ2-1	TGTGCCAGCAGTCAGGGGGGGATCTACAATGAGCAGTTCTTC	CASSQGGIYNEQFF
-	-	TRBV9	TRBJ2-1	TGTGCCAGCAGCGGTCACAGCCGGGGAAATCGTGAGCAGTTCTTC	CASSGHSRGNREQFF
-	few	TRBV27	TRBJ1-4	TGTGCCACCGATCCAGGGGCCCATAGGGGAAAATGTGAAAAACTGTTTTTT	CATDPGAHRGKCEKLFF
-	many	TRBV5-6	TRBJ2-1	TGTGCCAGCAGCTTGGGGGCGGCCGGCAATGAGCAGTTCTTC	CASSLGAAGNEQFF
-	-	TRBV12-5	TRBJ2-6	TGTGCTAGTGGTTTGGTCCCCGGGGTCGGGGCCAACGTCCTGACTTTC	CASGLVPGVGANVLTF
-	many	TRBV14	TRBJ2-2	TGTGCCAGCAGCCAAGCCTACGGGCGGGACACCGGGGAGCTGTTTTTT	CASSQAYGRDTGELFF
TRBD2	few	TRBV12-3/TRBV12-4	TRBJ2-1	TGTGCCAGCGGGTTAACTAGCGGGGGGCACAATGAGCAGTTCTTC	CASGLTSGGHNEQFF
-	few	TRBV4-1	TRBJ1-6	TGCGCCAGCAGCCAAGCAACGAGCTCCTATAATTCACCCCTCCACTTT	CASSQATSSYNSPLHF
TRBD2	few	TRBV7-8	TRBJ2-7	TGTGCCAGCAGCGTCGGGGGGGCCCTCGAGCAGTACTTC	CASSVGGALEQYF
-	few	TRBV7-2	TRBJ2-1	TGTGCCAGCAGGGCGGGTGTCTTCAATGAGCAGTTCTTC	CASRAGVFNEQFF
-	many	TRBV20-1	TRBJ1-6	TGCAGTGCCCTTATACCACCGCCGGGACCTCTTTCCACGACAAATTCACCCCTCCACTTT	CSALIPPPGPLSTTNSPLHF